This T cell receptor beta chain was sequenced during a study of blood T cell repertoires in COVID-19. CDR1 and CDR2 (germline): SEHNR, FQNEAQ (reference sequence). The trim removed 3 bases at V and 8 bases at J, leaving 9 bases unmatched. This CDR3 has 14 amino acids. Produced via immunoSEQ multiplex PCR; TCRdb's table is partial and in-frame only. This sample has 150,000 to 200,000 clones, with roughly 80% found just once. The sequenced sample was peripheral blood. The TCR sequence derives from a man in his sixties with active or convalescent COVID-19. The chain uses TRBV7-9 and TRBJ1-1, with 7 bases aligning to TRBD1. The chain's CDR3 is CASSFSDGTEEAFF. Here the CDR3 DNA reads TGTGCCAGCAGCTTTTCCGACGGGACAGAAGAAGCTTTCTTT.